This TCR beta chain comes out of a study of cytomegalovirus exposure and HLA in healthy donors. Regarding the study as a whole: Presence/absence analyses took donor sequencing depth as roughly uniform.

Primers: 60 Vbeta forward and 13 Jbeta reverse. Data came from immunoSEQ multiplex PCR; TCRdb stores just in-frame clones and leaves some out. The sample holds some 190,000 clones, 85% seen once. In regard to this clone: Its antigen is unknown.

In germline, CDR1 is MNHNS, CDR2 SASEGT. V lost 10 bases and J 0 bases, leaving 3 bases between the germline ends. This CDR3 contains 10 residues. Healthy bone marrow donors made up the donor group. This sequence joins TRBV6-1 and TRBJ1-1; D ambiguous. The sample comprised PBMCs. The origin of this receptor is a boy aged 2 to 10 in good health and CMV-seronegative. CDR3 DNA: TGTGCCATTATGAACACTGAAGCTTTCTTT. Its translation: CAIMNTEAFF.